The next 3 T cell receptor beta chains were all read from a single sample in a study of CD8+CD57+ T cells in acquired aplastic anemia. It was genomic DNA that served as the template for profiling TCR beta VDJ and CDR3. TCRdb passed the reads through MiXCR, listing each CDR3 protein once. This repertoire shows around 50,000 distinct CDR3 sequences, around 69% found once; its top ten account for approximately 31%. The sequencing input was sorted CD4+, CD8+, or CD8+CD57+ T cells (not recorded which) from PBMCs. Receptors originate from a human donor in good health, serving as a control.

The chain combines TRBV11-2 with TRBJ2-7, with D maybe TRBD1 (5 bases). Germline V lookup: CDR1 SGHAT, CDR2 FQNNGV. Trimming cost V 7 bases and J 4 bases, with 8 bases left between them. The CDR3 sequence is 11 residues long. Here the CDR3 reads CASISGYEQYF. DNA of the CDR3: TGTGCCAGCATCTCAGGGTACGAGCAGTACTTC.

The gene calls are TRBV9 and TRBJ2-2; 14 bases map to TRBD2. This CDR3 has 15 amino acids. Germline CDR1 and CDR2: SGDLS and YYNGEE. The junction had 1 base not matched to a gene; V was cut back by 3 bases and J by 6 bases. The DNA of the CDR3 is TGTGCCAGCAGCGGGACTAGCGGGGGGCCCGGGGAGCTGTTTTTT. It translates to CASSGTSGGPGELFF.

This chain links TRBV15 with TRBJ1-2; no definite D call. The ends were cut back, 5 bases at V and 2 bases at J, with 6 bases in the middle. The CDR3 extends over 12 amino acids. Germline V lookup: CDR1 LNHNV, CDR2 YYDKDF (reference sequence). The CDR3 loop reads CATSGRNYGYTF. The CDR3 region has the DNA TGTGCCACCAGCGGGCGGAACTATGGCTACACCTTC.